This section outlines one T cell receptor (beta chain) sequence together with its context. These data come from a study of radiation and T cells in renal cell carcinoma. Clones were read by immunoSEQ multiplex PCR, and TCRdb kept only the in-frame ones, dropping some. This table has about 50,000 clones, approximately 80% appearing once. This sample's time point: baseline pretreatment blood. Specified treatment: 15 Gy SBRT to primary tumor, nephrectomy 4 weeks later. Trimming cost V 5 bases and J 5 bases, with 12 bases left between them. The V gene's germline CDR1 is LNHDA and CDR2 SQIVND (reference sequence). This CDR3 has 13 amino acids.

This receptor was identified in a woman aged 70 to 79 with renal cell carcinoma. Sequences were derived from blood, sampled from a patient whose treatment included radiotherapy and nephrectomy. This chain links TRBV19 with TRBJ1-2; D gene uncertain. The CDR3 protein is CASSPTDGYGYTF. The CDR3 DNA follows: TGTGCCAGTAGTCCTACGGACGGTTATGGCTACACCTTC. The complete variable domain, with remaining parts taken from reference TRBV19 and TRBJ1-2, reads DGGITQSPKYLFRKEGQNVTLSCEQNLNHDAMYWYRQDPGQGLRLIYYSQIVNDFQKGDIAEGYSVSREKKESFPLTVTSAQKNPTAFYLCASSPTDGYGYTFGSGTRLTVV.